This TCR beta chain derives from a study of neoadjuvant anti-PD-1 for oral cavity cancer. In its sample, this clone was seen a few times. The germline gives CDR1 MNHEY, CDR2 SVGAGI. Trimming stripped 6 bases from V and 6 bases from J, with 14 bases between. This CDR3 is built from 13 residues. Time point of the sample: after neoadjuvant nivolumab, at surgical resection. Six replicates per PBMC sample, mostly from 480 ng of genomic DNA. Assay: immunoSEQ multiplex PCR; the TCRdb copy retains only in-frame clones and omits some. The sample has over 65,000 clones, around 85% seen once. The V and J genes are TRBV6-5 and TRBJ1-1; D might be TRBD1 (6 bases). The material was PBMCs, obtained after nivolumab (anti-PD-1) treatment. The TCR sequence derives from a person between 40 and 85 years old with oral cavity squamous cell carcinoma. This CDR3 reads CASSSNREAEAFF. The CDR3 nucleotides are TGTGCCAGCAGCTCTAACAGGGAGGCTGAAGCTTTCTTT.